This TCR beta chain was observed in a study of T cells in Graves' hyperthyroidism and ophthalmopathy. There are 14 residues in the CDR3. Germline-derived CDR1 and CDR2 are GTSNPN and SVGIG (reference sequence). J gave up 3 bases and V 5 bases, and 5 bases lay outside the gene matches. Template material for amplifying TCR beta CDR3 regions consisted of RNA transcripts. HTBI primers were employed in a first-round RT-PCR of the TCR CDR3. TCRdb used MiXCR to reprocess the multiplex PCR reads, holding one entry per CDR3 protein. The table includes roughly 570,000 distinct CDR3 sequences, approximately 14% detected once.

This sequence joins TRBV30 and TRBJ2-1; 9 positions agree with TRBD2. This clonotype originated in a woman aged 25 to 39 with Graves' hyperthyroidism. What was sequenced was blood. CDR3 DNA sequence: TGTGCCTGGGGGGGGACTAGCTTCTACAATGAGCAGTTCTTC. It translates to CAWGGTSFYNEQFF.